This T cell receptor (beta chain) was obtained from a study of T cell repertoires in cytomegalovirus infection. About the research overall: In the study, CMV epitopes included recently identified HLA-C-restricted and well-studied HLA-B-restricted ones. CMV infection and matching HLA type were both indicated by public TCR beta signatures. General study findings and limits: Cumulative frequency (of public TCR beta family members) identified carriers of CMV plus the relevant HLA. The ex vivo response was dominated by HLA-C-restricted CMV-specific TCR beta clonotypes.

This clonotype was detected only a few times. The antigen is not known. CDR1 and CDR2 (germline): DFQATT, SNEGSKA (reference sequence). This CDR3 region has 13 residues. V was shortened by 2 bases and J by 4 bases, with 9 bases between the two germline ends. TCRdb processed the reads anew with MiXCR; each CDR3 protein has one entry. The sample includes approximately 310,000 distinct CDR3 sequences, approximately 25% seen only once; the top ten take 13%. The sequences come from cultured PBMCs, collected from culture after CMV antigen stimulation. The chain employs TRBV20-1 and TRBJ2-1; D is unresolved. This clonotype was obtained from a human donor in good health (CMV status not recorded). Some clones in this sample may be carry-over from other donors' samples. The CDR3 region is CSARRAGYNEQFF. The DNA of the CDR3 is TGCAGTGCTAGACGGGCCGGGTACAATGAGCAGTTCTTC.